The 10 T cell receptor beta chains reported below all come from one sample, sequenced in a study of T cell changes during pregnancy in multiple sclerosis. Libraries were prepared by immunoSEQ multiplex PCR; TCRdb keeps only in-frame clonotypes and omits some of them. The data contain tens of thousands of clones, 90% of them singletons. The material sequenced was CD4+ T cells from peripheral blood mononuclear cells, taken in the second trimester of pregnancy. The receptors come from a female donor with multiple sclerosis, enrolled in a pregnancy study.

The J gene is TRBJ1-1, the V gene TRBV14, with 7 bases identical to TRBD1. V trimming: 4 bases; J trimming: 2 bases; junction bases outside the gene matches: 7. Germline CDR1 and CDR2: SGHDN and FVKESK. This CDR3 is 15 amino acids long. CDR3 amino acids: CASSLLQGFNTEAFF. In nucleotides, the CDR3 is TGTGCCAGCAGCCTCTTACAGGGGTTCAACACTGAAGCTTTCTTT. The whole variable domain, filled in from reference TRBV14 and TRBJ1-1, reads EAGVTQFPSHSVIEKGQTVTLRCDPISGHDNLYWYRRVMGKEIKFLLHFVKESKQDESGMPNNRFLAERTGGTYSTLKVQPAELEDSGVYFCASSLLQGFNTEAFFGQGTRLTVV.

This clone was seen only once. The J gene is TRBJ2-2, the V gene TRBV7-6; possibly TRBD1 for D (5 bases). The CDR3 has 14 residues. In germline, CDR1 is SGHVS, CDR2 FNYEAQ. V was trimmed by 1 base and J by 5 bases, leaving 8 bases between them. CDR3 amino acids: CASSLGTTTGELFF. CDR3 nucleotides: TGTGCCAGCAGCTTAGGGACAACGACCGGGGAGCTGTTTTTT.

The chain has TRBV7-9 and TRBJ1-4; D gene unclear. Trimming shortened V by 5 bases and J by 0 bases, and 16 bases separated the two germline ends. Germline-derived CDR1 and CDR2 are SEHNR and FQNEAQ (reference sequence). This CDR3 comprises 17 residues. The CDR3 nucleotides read TGTGCCAGCAGCCCAATGGCGGGGAAGGCAACTAATGAAAAACTGTTTTTT. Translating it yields CASSPMAGKATNEKLFF. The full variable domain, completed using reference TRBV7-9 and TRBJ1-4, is DTGVSQNPRHKITKRGQNVTFRCDPISEHNRLYWYRQTLGQGPEFLTYFQNEAQLEKSRLLSDRFSAERPKGSFSTLEIQRTEQGDSAMYLCASSPMAGKATNEKLFFGSGTQLSVL.

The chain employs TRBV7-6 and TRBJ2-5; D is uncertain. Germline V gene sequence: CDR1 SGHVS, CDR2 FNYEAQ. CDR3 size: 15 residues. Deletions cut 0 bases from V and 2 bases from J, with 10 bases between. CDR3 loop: CASSLALLEQETQYF. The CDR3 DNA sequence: TGTGCCAGCAGCTTAGCCCTGCTAGAACAAGAGACCCAGTACTTC.

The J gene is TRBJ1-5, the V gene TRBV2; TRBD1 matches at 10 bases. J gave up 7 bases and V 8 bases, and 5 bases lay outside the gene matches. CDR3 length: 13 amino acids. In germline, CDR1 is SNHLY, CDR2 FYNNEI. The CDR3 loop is CASSGTGDQPQHF. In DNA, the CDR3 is TGTGCCAGCTCCGGGACAGGGGACCAGCCCCAGCATTTT.

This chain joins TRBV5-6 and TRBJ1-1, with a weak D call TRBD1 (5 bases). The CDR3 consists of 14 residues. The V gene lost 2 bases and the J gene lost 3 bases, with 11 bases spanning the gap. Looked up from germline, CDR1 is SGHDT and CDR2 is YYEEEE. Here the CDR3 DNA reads TGTGCCAGCAGCTTCCTCGACAGATACACTGAAGCTTTCTTT. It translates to CASSFLDRYTEAFF.

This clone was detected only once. The CDR3 sequence is CASSDVGGIDTQYF. CDR3 nucleotides: TGTGCCAGCAGTGATGTCGGGGGAATAGATACGCAGTATTTT. The rearrangement links TRBV6-4 to TRBJ2-3; tentatively, D is TRBD2 (6 bases). Trimming shortened V by 3 bases and J by 5 bases, and 12 bases separated the two germline ends. The germline gives CDR1 MRHNA, CDR2 SNTAGT. CDR3 size: 14 residues.

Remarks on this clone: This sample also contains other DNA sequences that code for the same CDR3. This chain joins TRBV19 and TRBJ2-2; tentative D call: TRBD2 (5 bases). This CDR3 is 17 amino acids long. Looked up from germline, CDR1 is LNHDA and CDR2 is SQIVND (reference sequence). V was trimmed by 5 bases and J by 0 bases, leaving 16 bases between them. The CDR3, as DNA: TGTGCCAGTAGTGATCCACGCGGACTTACGAACACCGGGGAGCTGTTTTTT. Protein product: CASSDPRGLTNTGELFF.

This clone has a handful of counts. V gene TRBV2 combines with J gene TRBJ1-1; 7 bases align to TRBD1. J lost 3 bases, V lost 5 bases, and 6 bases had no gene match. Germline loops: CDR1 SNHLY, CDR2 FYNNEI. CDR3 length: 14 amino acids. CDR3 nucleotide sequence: TGTGCCAGCAGTATGAGACAGGGAGACACTGAAGCTTTCTTT. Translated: CASSMRQGDTEAFF.

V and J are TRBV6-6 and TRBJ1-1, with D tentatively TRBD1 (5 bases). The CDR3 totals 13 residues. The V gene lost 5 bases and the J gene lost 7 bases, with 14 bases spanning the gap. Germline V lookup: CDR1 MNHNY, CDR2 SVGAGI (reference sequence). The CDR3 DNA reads TGTGCCAGCAGTCGCCGCGGGACCCTTGAAGCTTTCTTT. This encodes CASSRRGTLEAFF.